This T cell receptor (beta chain) was retrieved from a study of T cell repertoires in cytomegalovirus infection. MiXCR was run by TCRdb on the reads, yielding one entry per CDR3 protein. The table records 150,000 to 200,000 distinct CDR3 sequences, 28% of them present only once. The CDR3 sequence is 13 residues long. Per the germline V gene, CDR1 is SGHTA and CDR2 is FQGNSA. V was cut by 6 bases and J by 1 base, with 8 bases left in between. This clonotype was detected many times. Input material: PBMCs. V gene TRBV7-2 combines with J gene TRBJ2-3; D might be TRBD1 (6 bases). This sequence was found in a human donor in good health (CMV status not recorded). Some clones in this sample may be carry-over from other donors' samples. Here the CDR3 reads CASRSGGTDTQYF. The DNA for the CDR3 is TGTGCCAGCAGGTCAGGGGGCACAGATACGCAGTATTTT.